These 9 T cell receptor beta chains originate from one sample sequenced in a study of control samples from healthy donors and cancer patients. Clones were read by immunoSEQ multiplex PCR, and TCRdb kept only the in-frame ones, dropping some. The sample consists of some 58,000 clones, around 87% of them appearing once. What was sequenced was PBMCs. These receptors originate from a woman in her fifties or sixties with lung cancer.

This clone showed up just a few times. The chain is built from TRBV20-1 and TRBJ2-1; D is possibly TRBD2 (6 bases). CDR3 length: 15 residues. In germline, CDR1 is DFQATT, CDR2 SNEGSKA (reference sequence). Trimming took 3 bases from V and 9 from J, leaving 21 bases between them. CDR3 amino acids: CSASKLDGGSGEQFF. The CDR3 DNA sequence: TGCAGTGCTAGTAAATTGGACGGAGGGTCAGGTGAGCAGTTCTTC.

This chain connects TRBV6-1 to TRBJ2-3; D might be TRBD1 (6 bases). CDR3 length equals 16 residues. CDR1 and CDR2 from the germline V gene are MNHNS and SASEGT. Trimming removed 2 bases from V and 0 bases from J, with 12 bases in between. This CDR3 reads CASSEQGTLSTDTQYF. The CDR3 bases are TGTGCCAGCAGTGAACAGGGGACCTTGAGCACAGATACGCAGTATTTT.

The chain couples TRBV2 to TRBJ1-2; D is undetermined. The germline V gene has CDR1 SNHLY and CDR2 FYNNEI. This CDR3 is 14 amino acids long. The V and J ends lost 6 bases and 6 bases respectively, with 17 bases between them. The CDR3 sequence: CASSAASGYDGYTF. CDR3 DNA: TGTGCCAGCAGCGCGGCCTCGGGGTACGATGGCTACACCTTC.

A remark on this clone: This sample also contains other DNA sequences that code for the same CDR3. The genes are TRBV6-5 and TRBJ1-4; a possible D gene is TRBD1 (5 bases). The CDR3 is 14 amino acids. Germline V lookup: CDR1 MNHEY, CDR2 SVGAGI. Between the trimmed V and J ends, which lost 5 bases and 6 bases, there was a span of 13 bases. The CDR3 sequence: CASSTRGRDEKLFF. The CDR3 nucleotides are TGTGCCAGCAGTACCCGGGGACGTGATGAAAAACTGTTTTTT.

The CDR3 bases are TGTGCCAGCTCACCGGGGGGAGGGCACCAAGAGACCCAGTACTTC. Amino acid sequence: CASSPGGGHQETQYF. The V gene is TRBV18, the J gene TRBJ2-5; TRBD2 matches 7 bases. The germline V gene encodes CDR1 KGHSH and CDR2 LQKENI. This CDR3 has 15 amino acids. V shed 3 bases, J shed 0 bases, and the junction held 4 bases outside the gene matches. The full variable domain, with the rest looked up from reference TRBV18 and TRBJ2-5, is NAGVMQNPRHLVRRRGQEARLRCSPMKGHSHVYWYRQLPEEGLKFMVYLQKENIIDESGMPKERFSAEFPKEGPSILRIQQVVRGDSAAYFCASSPGGGHQETQYFGPGTRLLVL.

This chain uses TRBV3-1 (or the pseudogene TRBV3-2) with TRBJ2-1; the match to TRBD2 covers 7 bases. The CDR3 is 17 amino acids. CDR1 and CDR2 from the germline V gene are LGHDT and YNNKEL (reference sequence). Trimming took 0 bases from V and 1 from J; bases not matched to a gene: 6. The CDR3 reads CASSQDSTGGSYNEQFF. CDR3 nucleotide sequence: TGTGCCAGCAGCCAAGATAGCACGGGAGGTTCCTACAATGAGCAGTTCTTC.

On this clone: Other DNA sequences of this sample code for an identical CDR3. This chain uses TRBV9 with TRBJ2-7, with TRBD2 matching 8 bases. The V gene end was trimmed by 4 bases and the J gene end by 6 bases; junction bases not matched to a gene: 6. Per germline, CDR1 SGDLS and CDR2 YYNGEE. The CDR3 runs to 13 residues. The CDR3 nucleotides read TGTGCCAGCAGCCCCTCGGGGGGGAGCGAGCAGTACTTC. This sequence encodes CASSPSGGSEQYF.

DNA for the CDR3: TGTGCCAGTGCAGAGACAGGGAGCTCCTATAATTCACCCCTCCACTTT. Protein sequence: CASAETGSSYNSPLHF. J is TRBJ1-6 and V is TRBV19; TRBD1 matches at 7 bases. The CDR3 has 16 amino acids. V was clipped by 8 bases and J by 0 bases; unmatched bases: 7. The germline V gene has CDR1 LNHDA and CDR2 SQIVND (reference sequence).

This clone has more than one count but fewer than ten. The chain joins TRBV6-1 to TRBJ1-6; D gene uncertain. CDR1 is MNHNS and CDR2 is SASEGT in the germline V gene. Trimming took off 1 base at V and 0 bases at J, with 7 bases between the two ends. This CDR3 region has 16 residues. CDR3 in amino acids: CASSEDWASYNSPLHF. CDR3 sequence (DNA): TGTGCCAGCAGTGAAGATTGGGCCTCCTATAATTCACCCCTCCACTTT.